What follows describes a single T cell receptor beta chain. Its specific antigen is unknown. There are no base qualities to consult, and no much larger clone falls within one base. This sample stems from a study of T cell responses to AZD1222 COVID-19 vaccine (dated by TCRdb to the early 2020s). At the level of the whole study: AZD1222 recipients whose second dose came at about 4 weeks and those whose second dose came at about 12 weeks were combined into one group, since spike-specific TCR depth and breadth did not differ between the two schedules. Trial participants were enrolled by age into subgroups of 18-55, 56-69 and 70-plus years, and around 150, 29 and 61 TCR-sequenced participants, respectively, were included in these subgroups. A total of more than 230 trial participants underwent TCR sequencing, of whom roughly 210 had received two doses of AZD1222 and 26 had received two doses of the MenACWY control vaccine.

The CDR3 regions of human TCRbeta chains were analyzed by immunosequencing. On the study's bioinformatics: TCRs in the repertoires were matched against a reference library of SARS-CoV-2-specific TCRs that had been generated with the MIRA antigen-specificity platform. Breadth was defined as the fraction of unique TCRs that were SARS-CoV-2-associated. Depth was defined as the fraction of total T cells that were SARS-CoV-2-associated. Each spike-specific TCR was assigned to its reactive spike region and to a CD4 or CD8 class using the MIRA data. Log10-transformed breadth and depth values were compared by one-way ANOVA with Sidak's multiple comparisons tests. The clones in this table, taken by TCRdb from immuneACCESS, are in-frame only. Not every clone is retained; where verified, under half of the shortfall comes from an unresolved V gene, and the cause of the rest is unknown. The V and J calls and clone size are taken from that table; D and trimming were inferred from the DNA. The sample records about 53,000 clones, roughly 80% of which are singletons. The ten most abundant clones make up about a quarter of the sample.

Deletion took 7 bases off V and 5 bases off J, with a span of 11 bases between the germline ends. Taken from cysteine to phenylalanine, the CDR3 has 11 residues. The entry retains the CDR3 DNA only, 33 bases that are in frame from base 1. The germline V gene yields SQVTM for CDR1 and ANQGSEA for CDR2. General study outcomes and caveats: Reportedly, almost half of the unique spike-specific TCRs recognized epitopes lying outside the regions that are mutated in the B.1.351 and B.1.1.7 variants. The vaccine-associated CD4 TCRs covered the entire spike protein, and the dominant responses fell in regions 160-218 and 743-854. Participants were mostly white British, with more females than males. The authors suggested clonal diversity may have been underestimated. The 56-69-year group was small, and its depth increase did not reach significance, likely because of low power. Because no day 14 peak-response samples were available, repertoires were characterized only after the peak T cell response. Spike-specific TCR breadth and depth rose significantly after two AZD1222 doses compared with day 0 and with MenACWY recipients. Conclusions about previously exposed vaccinees are limited because only 6 or 7 AZD1222 recipients were SARS-CoV-2 seropositive at baseline.

According to the study, the label for this sample's time point signals: baseline before first vaccination. Samples from vaccinated people were obtained from the UK trials COV001 and COV002, which included a single-blind randomized controlled phase 2/3 trial of AZD1222 (ChAdOx1 nCoV-19) in healthy adults. Trial participant PBMC samples were collected at day 0 and day 28 after the second dose for TCRbeta chain sequencing. The sequence derives from an adult in good health. The sequencing used peripheral blood, collected on day 0 of AZD1222 vaccination. This chain is built from TRBV29-1 and TRBJ2-5, with no confident D gene call. The CDR3 in this case is CSGSTAETQYF. The DNA is TGCAGCGGCAGCACCGCGGAGACCCAGTACTTC.